The 30 T cell receptor beta chains in this list originate from one sample, sequenced in a study of blood T cell repertoires in COVID-19. The assay was immunoSEQ multiplex PCR, and TCRdb's table has in-frame clones only and misses some. The sample lists over 40,000 clones; 80% to 90% were seen once. Material: peripheral blood. The receptors originated from a woman older than 75 with acute or convalescent COVID-19.

The genes are TRBV4-2 and TRBJ1-5; 7 bases are a match to TRBD1. J lost 5 bases, V lost 5 bases, and 0 bases had no gene match. This CDR3 is 12 amino acids long. Per germline, CDR1 LGHNA and CDR2 YNFKEQ. CDR3 in DNA: TGTGCCAGCAGCACAGGGGATCAGCCCCAGCATTTT. Its translation is CASSTGDQPQHF.

This chain joins TRBV4-2 and TRBJ2-7, with a possible D match to TRBD2 (6 bases). The V end was cut by 3 bases, the J end by 2 bases, with 23 bases between. CDR3 size: 18 residues. Germline CDR1 is LGHNA and CDR2 is YNFKEQ. Here the CDR3 DNA reads TGTGCCAGCAGCCAGGCCGGAGGGACGGTCGGAAACACCTACGAGCAGTACTTC. Residues: CASSQAGGTVGNTYEQYF.

V usage is TRBV15 and J usage is TRBJ1-6; unclear D gene. V was pared by 3 bases and J by 6 bases, with 3 bases between. The germline V gene encodes CDR1 LNHNV and CDR2 YYDKDF (reference sequence). The CDR3 totals 12 residues. The CDR3 coding sequence is TGTGCCACCAGCAGGGCTAATTCACCCCTCCACTTT. It yields the protein CATSRANSPLHF. Full variable domain (outside the CDR3, taken from reference TRBV15 and TRBJ1-6): DAMVIQNPRYQVTQFGKPVTLSCSQTLNHNVMYWYQQKSSQAPKLLFHYYDKDFNNEADTPDNFQSRRPNTSFCFLDIRSPGLGDTAMYLCATSRANSPLHFGNGTRLTVT.

This clone came up a few times. V is TRBV19 and J is TRBJ1-2; D not certain. Germline V gene sequence: CDR1 LNHDA, CDR2 SQIVND (reference sequence). The CDR3 totals 13 residues. Deletions cut 6 bases from V and 6 bases from J, with 14 bases between. The CDR3 DNA sequence: TGTGCCAGTAGCGCGATGAGGCTTGATGGCTACACCTTC. Protein: CASSAMRLDGYTF.

The chain joins TRBV7-2 to TRBJ2-5; TRBD2 might be the D (6 bases). Germline-derived CDR1 and CDR2 are SGHTA and FQGNSA. The CDR3 extends over 15 amino acids. Trimming removed 5 bases at V and 0 bases at J, with 13 bases between. The CDR3 bases are TGTGCCAGCAGCCTCCTACCTAGCGACCAAGAGACCCAGTACTTC. Its translation: CASSLLPSDQETQYF.

The genes are TRBV19 and TRBJ1-3, with a possible D match to TRBD1 (5 bases). Germline CDR1 and CDR2: LNHDA and SQIVND (reference sequence). The CDR3 spans 17 residues. With 0 bases removed from V and 2 bases from J, the gap between germline ends came to 14 bases. CDR3 DNA sequence: TGTGCCAGTAGTATAGAGGCAGGGATTGGAACTGGAAACACCATATATTTT. It is translated as CASSIEAGIGTGNTIYF. Variable domain in full (rest from reference TRBV19 and TRBJ1-3): DGGITQSPKYLFRKEGQNVTLSCEQNLNHDAMYWYRQDPGQGLRLIYYSQIVNDFQKGDIAEGYSVSREKKESFPLTVTSAQKNPTAFYLCASSIEAGIGTGNTIYFGEGSWLTVV.

The chain combines TRBV21-1 with TRBJ1-5; the D segment call TRBD1 is taken from the table without a DNA check. TRBV21-1 is a listed pseudogene. This CDR3 is 15 amino acids long. CDR3 residues: CASSIDRGWGQPQHF. The CDR3 DNA follows: TGTGCCAGCAGCATAGACAGGGGGTGGGGTCAGCCCCAGCATTTT.

This chain links TRBV24-1 with TRBJ2-3, with 14 bases that match TRBD2. CDR3 length equals 16 residues. Germline CDR1 and CDR2: KGHDR and SFDVKD. Germline trimming cut 4 bases from V and 6 bases from J; bases unmatched to any gene: 5. The CDR3 coding sequence is TGTGCCACCAGTGACCAGACTAGCGGGGGGGCGGATACGCAGTATTTT. Encoded protein: CATSDQTSGGADTQYF.

The V call is TRBV19, the J call TRBJ1-2; 9 bases fit TRBD1. V was clipped by 7 bases and J by 6 bases; unmatched bases: 18. Looked up from germline, CDR1 is LNHDA and CDR2 is SQIVND (reference sequence). The CDR3 length is 17 residues. The CDR3 loop is CASTTGTGYGLVNGYTF. CDR3 DNA: TGTGCCAGTACCACCGGGACAGGGTACGGCTTGGTAAATGGCTACACCTTC.

This clone was detected a few times. The rearrangement uses TRBV29-1 and TRBJ1-1, with unresolved D. The CDR3 is 15 amino acids. Germline V lookup: CDR1 SQVTM, CDR2 ANQGSEA. The ends were cut back, 1 base at V and 0 bases at J, with 12 bases in the middle. The CDR3 sequence is CSVEGSGSLNTEAFF. The CDR3 nucleotides read TGCAGCGTTGAAGGTAGCGGCTCCTTGAACACTGAAGCTTTCTTT.

The gene calls are TRBV19 and TRBJ2-1; 10 nucleotides align to TRBD2. J gave up 8 bases and V 8 bases, and 6 bases lay outside the gene matches. Germline CDR1 reads LNHDA; CDR2 reads SQIVND (reference sequence). This CDR3 has 13 residues. The CDR3 coding sequence is TGTGCCAGTGCGAGCGGGGGGGCCCATGAGCAGTTCTTC. Its translation is CASASGGAHEQFF.

This chain uses TRBV4-1 with TRBJ1-1; no reliable D call. Trimming removed 5 bases at V and 1 base at J, with 11 bases between. The CDR3 is 14 amino acids. Germline loops: CDR1 MGHRA, CDR2 YSYEKL. The CDR3 protein is CASSNPPENTEAFF. CDR3 DNA: TGCGCCAGCAGCAACCCCCCAGAGAACACTGAAGCTTTCTTT.

The sample holds one count of this clone. The chain links TRBV29-1 to TRBJ2-5; weak D call: TRBD1 (6 bases). This CDR3 is 13 amino acids long. The germline V gene encodes CDR1 SQVTM and CDR2 ANQGSEA. V lost 1 base and J lost 5, with 11 bases in between. The DNA for the CDR3 is TGCAGCGTTGAAGTGGGCAGGGGTGAGACCCAGTACTTC. Translated, it gives CSVEVGRGETQYF.

This clone was observed a few times. The CDR3 spells CASSPQGTDYGYTF. The DNA for the CDR3 is TGTGCCAGCAGCCCACAGGGTACTGACTATGGCTACACCTTC. V usage is TRBV5-5 and J usage is TRBJ1-2; weak D call: TRBD1 (6 bases). This CDR3 is 14 amino acids long. The V end was cut by 4 bases, the J end by 3 bases, with 13 bases between. Germline CDR1 is SGHKS and CDR2 is YYEKEE (reference sequence).

This chain links TRBV27 with TRBJ2-2; D remains ambiguous. Germline-derived CDR1 and CDR2 are MNHEY and SMNVEV (reference sequence). Deletions cut 6 bases from V and 0 bases from J, with 5 bases between. CDR3 length: 13 amino acids. CDR3 sequence (DNA): TGTGCCAGCAGCTCCGCGAACACCGGGGAGCTGTTTTTT. The encoded protein is CASSSANTGELFF.

This clone was counted only a few times. The chain employs TRBV7-2 and TRBJ1-1, with D possibly TRBD1 on 5 matching bases. Germline CDR1 reads SGHTA; CDR2 reads FQGNSA. V dropped 6 bases and J dropped 1 base, with 12 bases sitting between them. The CDR3 covers 14 residues. The CDR3: CASRLSTGNTEAFF. The CDR3 DNA reads TGTGCCAGCAGATTATCCACAGGGAACACTGAAGCTTTCTTT.

In DNA, the CDR3 is TGTGCCAGTAGTATTGGGCAGCCACTCTATGGCTACACCTTC. Its translation is CASSIGQPLYGYTF. This chain uses TRBV19 with TRBJ1-2; D is uncertain. V lost 3 bases to trimming and J lost 4 bases, with 12 bases between them. CDR1 is LNHDA and CDR2 is SQIVND in the germline V gene (reference sequence). The CDR3 extends over 14 amino acids.

This clone was seen more than once but under ten times. The genes are TRBV29-1 and TRBJ1-1; TRBD1 matches 7 bases. The germline gives CDR1 SQVTM, CDR2 ANQGSEA. The CDR3 totals 16 residues. J lost 1 base, V lost 1 base, and 9 bases had no gene match. The CDR3 sequence is CSVEGRGTLRNTEAFF. The DNA of the CDR3 is TGCAGCGTTGAAGGCAGGGGGACGCTACGGAACACTGAAGCTTTCTTT.

This clone appeared a single time. This chain connects TRBV5-4 to TRBJ1-1; tentatively, D is TRBD1 (6 bases). Deletions cut 5 bases from V and 4 bases from J, with 27 bases between. Germline V gene lookup returns CDR1 SGHNT and CDR2 YYREEE (reference sequence). There are 18 residues in the CDR3. The CDR3: CASSPPGGGASRVTEAFF. The CDR3 region has the DNA TGTGCCAGCAGTCCACCCGGAGGGGGGGCTTCACGGGTCACTGAAGCTTTCTTT.

This clone was picked up one time. The chain employs TRBV6-1 and TRBJ1-5; TRBD1 might be the D (5 bases). Deletions cut 0 bases from V and 7 bases from J, with 13 bases between. The CDR3 consists of 15 residues. Germline V lookup: CDR1 MNHNS, CDR2 SASEGT. Here the CDR3 reads CASSEAGGTLQPQHF. The CDR3 nucleotides read TGTGCCAGCAGTGAAGCAGGAGGGACCCTGCAGCCCCAGCATTTT.

The chain carries TRBV18 and TRBJ1-1; D uncertain. Germline assignment: CDR1 KGHSH and CDR2 LQKENI. V was clipped by 4 bases and J by 3 bases, with 12 bases between them. This CDR3 has 14 amino acids. The DNA of the CDR3 is TGTGCCAGCTCACTTGACGGGTTAGACACTGAAGCTTTCTTT. Translated: CASSLDGLDTEAFF.

This clone occurred a few times. The chain links TRBV6-5 to TRBJ1-2; D gene ambiguous. Trimming took off 3 bases at V and 4 bases at J, with 9 bases between the two ends. The CDR3 consists of 13 residues. From germline, CDR1 is MNHEY and CDR2 SVGAGI. This CDR3 is CASSYGNSYGYTF. The CDR3 DNA reads TGTGCCAGCAGTTATGGCAATTCCTATGGCTACACCTTC.

The chain recombines TRBV18 with TRBJ1-1; 8 bases match TRBD1. The germline gives CDR1 KGHSH, CDR2 LQKENI. The CDR3 extends over 16 amino acids. V lost 2 bases, J lost 4 bases, and 9 bases stayed unmatched. This CDR3 is CASSPERQGIGTEAFF. CDR3 in DNA: TGTGCCAGCTCACCAGAGAGACAGGGGATTGGCACTGAAGCTTTCTTT.

The chain combines TRBV5-1 with TRBJ2-1; D call uncertain. The CDR3 loop spans 14 amino acids. V was cut by 0 bases and J by 1 base, with 5 bases left in between. Germline V gene data show CDR1 as SGHRS and CDR2 as YFSETQ. Here the CDR3 DNA reads TGCGCCAGCAGCTTGGGCCAGTCCTACAATGAGCAGTTCTTC. This translates into CASSLGQSYNEQFF.

This sequence joins TRBV5-5 and TRBJ1-4; the match to TRBD1 covers 8 bases. V gave up 5 bases and J gave up 4 bases; unmatched junction bases: 7. There are 15 residues in the CDR3. Germline CDR1 is SGHKS and CDR2 is YYEKEE (reference sequence). CDR3 sequence (DNA): TGTGCCAGCAGTTCGCGGGACAGGATTAATGAAAAACTGTTTTTT. As protein: CASSSRDRINEKLFF.

This chain links TRBV9 with TRBJ1-1; maybe TRBD1 (5 bases). Germline V gene sequence: CDR1 SGDLS, CDR2 YYNGEE. The CDR3 extends over 16 amino acids. The germline V and J ends were trimmed by 0 bases and 3 bases, with 15 bases remaining between them. CDR3 nucleotide sequence: TGTGCCAGCAGCGTAGAGGGCAGGGCGGCGTACACTGAAGCTTTCTTT. It codes for CASSVEGRAAYTEAFF.

This clone was seen a single time. The rearrangement links TRBV4-1 to TRBJ2-2; 9 bases agree with TRBD2. Germline CDR1 reads MGHRA; CDR2 reads YSYEKL. J was trimmed by 5 bases and V by 3 bases; bases with no gene match: 7. The CDR3 has 16 amino acids. The CDR3 region is CASSQGRGGETGELFF. The CDR3 DNA sequence: TGCGCCAGCAGCCAGGGGCGGGGGGGCGAAACCGGGGAGCTGTTTTTT.

This chain joins TRBV3-1 (or the pseudogene TRBV3-2) and TRBJ1-1; unclear D gene. The V and J ends lost 0 bases and 0 bases respectively, with 5 bases between them. CDR3 length: 14 residues. Germline lookup yields CDR1 LGHDT and CDR2 YNNKEL (reference sequence). CDR3 nucleotide sequence: TGTGCCAGCAGCCAAGAACGGGTGAACACTGAAGCTTTCTTT. Amino acids: CASSQERVNTEAFF.

This sequence joins TRBV7-9 and TRBJ1-2; 8 bases align to TRBD1. The CDR3 contains 14 residues. V gave up 6 bases and J gave up 7 bases; unmatched junction bases: 10. The germline CDR1 and CDR2 sequences are SEHNR and FQNEAQ (reference sequence). The CDR3 is CASSSGTGFGGYTF. In DNA form, the CDR3 reads TGTGCCAGCAGTTCCGGGACAGGTTTTGGTGGCTACACCTTC.

The V call is TRBV2, the J call TRBJ2-7, with TRBD2 as a possible D gene (6 bases). Trimming took off 8 bases at V and 0 bases at J, with 11 bases between the two ends. CDR3 length: 13 residues. Germline loops: CDR1 SNHLY, CDR2 FYNNEI. The CDR3, as DNA: TGTGCCAGCTTTCGGGGGAACTCCTACGAGCAGTACTTC. Translation: CASFRGNSYEQYF.